This TCR beta chain is from a study of blood T cell repertoires in COVID-19. Generated by immunoSEQ multiplex PCR, the TCRdb table keeps only in-frame clones and is missing some. The sample comprises approximately 150,000 clones, 93% of which are singletons, and less than 2% rests with the top ten. This clone was observed once. Trimming stripped 4 bases from V and 2 bases from J, with 12 bases between. Germline V gene lookup returns CDR1 SGHRS and CDR2 YFSETQ. The CDR3 contains 14 residues. What was sequenced was peripheral blood. The receptor was derived from a woman in her sixties or seventies with COVID-19, enrolled during active disease. The chain uses TRBV5-1 and TRBJ2-5, with a possible D match to TRBD1 (5 bases). CDR3 protein: CASSLGRAQETQYF. The DNA for the CDR3 is TGCGCCAGCAGCCTGGGCAGGGCTCAAGAGACCCAGTACTTC.